This TCR beta chain emerged from a study of blood T cell repertoires in COVID-19. As for the study in general: In each case, the material was cDNA or gDNA derived from T cells, B-cell-depleted T cells, or PBMCs.

Libraries were prepared by immunoSEQ multiplex PCR; TCRdb keeps only in-frame clonotypes and omits some of them. Among more than 110,000 clones listed, roughly 85% were seen once. This CDR3 has 13 amino acids. From germline, CDR1 is SEHNR and CDR2 FQNEAQ (reference sequence). V was clipped by 2 bases and J by 4 bases, with 8 bases between them. The sample was peripheral blood. The rearrangement joins TRBV7-9 to TRBJ1-1; a possible D gene is TRBD1 (5 bases). The receptor comes from a man aged 50 to 59 with acute or convalescent COVID-19. The CDR3 DNA is TGTGCCAGCAGCTTAACCAGGGCCACTGAAGCTTTCTTT. It translates to CASSLTRATEAFF.